Listed below are T cell receptor beta chains from one sample, sequenced in a study of CD8 T cells in Susac syndrome. TCRdb used MiXCR to reprocess the immunoSEQ multiplex PCR reads, holding one entry per CDR3 protein. The sample includes 100,000 to 150,000 distinct CDR3 sequences, more than 90% of them seen just once. What was sequenced was CD8+ T cells from PBMCs. These receptors were taken from a human donor with Susac syndrome. The CDR3 runs from the conserved cysteine through the conserved F or W. Fields, in order: CDR3 protein, CDR3 DNA, V gene, D gene, clone size, J gene. D genes are given only for firm matches. Not every row has a clone size; where given, it reads once, few, many or a size class.

CASSSRWGRGPPGPQHF TGTGCCAGCAGCTCCCGCTGGGGCAGGGGGCCGCCCGGGCCCCAGCATTTT TRBV7-9 TRBD1 . TRBJ1-5
CSAAKLRISGNTIYF TGCAGTGCCGCCAAACTCAGGATCTCTGGAAACACCATATATTTT TRBV20-1 . . TRBJ1-3
CACRASGTYNEQFF TGTGCCTGCCGAGCTAGCGGGACCTACAATGAGCAGTTCTTC TRBV5-4 TRBD2 . TRBJ2-1
CASSPPRGRAQETQYF TGTGCCAGCAGCCCACCCCGGGGCCGCGCGCAAGAGACCCAGTACTTC TRBV12-3/TRBV12-4 . . TRBJ2-5
CASSYSETGDGYTF TGTGCCAGCAGTTACTCCGAGACAGGGGATGGCTACACCTTC TRBV6-2/TRBV6-3 TRBD1 . TRBJ1-2
CASSGSRDGNQPQHF TGTGCCAGCAGTGGATCGAGGGACGGTAATCAGCCCCAGCATTTT TRBV2 . once TRBJ1-5
CASSAAGGVYEQYF TGTGCCAGCAGCGCAGCGGGAGGTGTCTACGAGCAGTACTTC TRBV9 TRBD2 . TRBJ2-7
CATSRDGEGGAWNEQFF TGTGCCACCAGCAGAGATGGGGAAGGGGGCGCGTGGAATGAGCAGTTCTTC TRBV15 TRBD1 . TRBJ2-1
CASSLEWERGGNEQFF TGTGCCAGCAGCTTAGAGTGGGAGCGGGGCGGCAATGAGCAGTTCTTC TRBV7-9 TRBD2 . TRBJ2-1
CSARSRTSGRITYEQYF TGCAGTGCTAGATCCCGGACTAGCGGGAGGATCACCTACGAGCAGTACTTC TRBV20-1 TRBD2 . TRBJ2-7
CPLRRGFGTEAFF TGTCCCCTTAGGCGGGGTTTCGGCACTGAAGCTTTCTTT TRBV2 . . TRBJ1-1
CASSLAGSDTQYF TGTGCCAGCAGCTTGGCCGGGTCAGATACGCAGTATTTT TRBV5-6 . . TRBJ2-3
CASSEVNGLGELFF TGTGCCAGCAGTGAAGTCAACGGGTTGGGGGAACTGTTTTTT TRBV6-1 . once TRBJ1-4
CAWSGAGRGMVSYEQYF TGTGCCTGGAGTGGGGCAGGAAGGGGGATGGTCTCCTACGAGCAGTACTTC TRBV30 . . TRBJ2-7
CASLAGRVSEQYF TGTGCCAGCTTAGCGGGCAGGGTATCCGAGCAGTACTTC TRBV6-2/TRBV6-3 TRBD2 . TRBJ2-7
CSASPSGTSYEQYF TGCAGTGCTAGTCCTAGCGGGACCTCCTACGAGCAGTACTTC TRBV20-1 TRBD2 . TRBJ2-7
CASSPTYYEQYF TGTGCCAGCAGCCCAACATACTACGAGCAGTACTTC TRBV12-3/TRBV12-4 . . TRBJ2-7
CASSVGLAGGRTGELFF TGTGCCAGCAGCGTAGGCCTAGCGGGGGGGCGTACCGGGGAGCTGTTTTTT TRBV9 TRBD2 . TRBJ2-2
CAINDDVGTQYF TGTGCCATCAATGACGACGTTGGGACCCAGTACTTC TRBV10-3 . . TRBJ2-5
CASSLGDYTEAFF TGTGCCAGCAGCTTGGGGGACTACACTGAAGCTTTCTTT TRBV5-6 . . TRBJ1-1
CASSSPGNTEAFF TGTGCCAGCAGCTCGCCAGGGAACACTGAAGCTTTCTTT TRBV11-2 . . TRBJ1-1
CASSLDGSYEQFF TGTGCCAGCAGCTTAGACGGGAGTTATGAGCAGTTCTTC TRBV13 . . TRBJ2-1
CASSPGQGVTGYTF TGTGCCAGCAGCCCCGGACAGGGAGTTACTGGCTACACCTTC TRBV14 TRBD1 . TRBJ1-2
CASSLTGRSYGYTF TGTGCCAGCAGTCTGACAGGGAGGAGCTATGGCTACACCTTC TRBV27 TRBD1 . TRBJ1-2
CASSLTGLNTEAFF TGTGCCAGCAGTTTGACAGGCCTGAACACTGAAGCTTTCTTT TRBV28 . . TRBJ1-1
CASSYGTGGWETQYF TGTGCCAGCAGTTACGGGACAGGAGGGTGGGAGACCCAGTACTTC TRBV6-2/TRBV6-3 TRBD1 . TRBJ2-5
CAWMGLAGVQETQYF TGTGCCTGGATGGGACTAGCGGGGGTACAAGAGACCCAGTACTTC TRBV30 TRBD2 . TRBJ2-5
CACGSGQDHYYGYTF TGTGCCTGTGGGTCTGGACAGGACCACTACTATGGCTACACCTTC TRBV30 TRBD1 . TRBJ1-2
CSAVPESSYNEQFF TGCAGTGCCGTCCCAGAGAGCTCCTACAATGAGCAGTTCTTC TRBV20-1 . . TRBJ2-1
CASSQGGRLEKLFF TGTGCCAGCAGCCAGGGGGGCCGACTTGAAAAACTGTTTTTT TRBV14 . . TRBJ1-4
CSAKGGTGYGYTF TGCAGTGCTAAGGGGGGGACCGGCTATGGCTACACCTTC TRBV20-1 . . TRBJ1-2
CAISESADRDPTNYGYTF TGTGCCATCAGTGAAAGCGCGGACAGGGACCCGACTAACTATGGCTACACCTTC TRBV10-3 TRBD1 . TRBJ1-2
CSAREPTIYGYTF TGCAGTGCTCGGGAACCTACTATCTATGGCTACACCTTC TRBV20-1 . . TRBJ1-2
CASSSYGGSGANVLTF TGTGCCAGCAGCTCCTACGGGGGATCTGGGGCCAACGTCCTGACTTTC TRBV7-3 . . TRBJ2-6
CSAFRDGTDTQYF TGCAGTGCTTTCCGGGATGGCACAGATACGCAGTATTTT TRBV20-1 . . TRBJ2-3
CASSHSGRAPLSYEQYF TGTGCCAGCAGCCATAGCGGGAGGGCCCCCCTCTCCTACGAGCAGTACTTC TRBV7-2 TRBD2 . TRBJ2-7
CASSWGGGANVLTF TGTGCCAGCAGTTGGGGTGGTGGGGCCAACGTCCTGACTTTC TRBV27 . . TRBJ2-6